A selection of T cell receptor beta chains follows, all from one sample in a study of T cell repertoires in cytomegalovirus infection. No antigen has been identified for these receptors. TCRdb re-analysed the reads in MiXCR, keeping a single row per CDR3 protein. The sample gives 900,000 to 950,000 distinct CDR3 sequences, roughly 30% of which show up once; 13% is in the top ten. The starting material was cultured CD8+ T cells from PBMCs, obtained from culture after CMV antigen stimulation. These receptors were collected from a human donor in good health (CMV status not recorded). Some clones in this sample may be carry-over from other donors' samples. Each CDR3 is given with its conserved first and last residue. A D gene is named only where the DNA matches it firmly.

D gene	V gene	J gene	CDR3 protein
NA	TRBV6-1	TRBJ2-3	CASSRYLGADTQYF
NA	TRBV4-1	TRBJ2-1	CASSQVVSGGLDNEQFF
NA	TRBV7-3	TRBJ2-5	CASSLTGRQETQYF
TRBD1	TRBV12-3/TRBV12-4	TRBJ2-3	CASSGNAGDRGVADTQYF
NA	TRBV15	TRBJ2-7	CATSIERQATYEQYF
TRBD1	TRBV7-6	TRBJ2-3	CASSSNIGDRATDTQYF
TRBD1	TRBV10-3	TRBJ1-2	CAITHPDRGVNYGYTF
NA	TRBV19	TRBJ2-1	CATRPGNEQFF
NA	TRBV25-1	TRBJ2-2	CASRQGQNTGELFF
NA	TRBV19	TRBJ2-7	CASSPGLRYEQYF
NA	TRBV9	TRBJ2-1	CASSDWGDEQFF
NA	TRBV6-5	TRBJ2-2	CASSYSLAPSVELFF
NA	TRBV7-8	TRBJ1-2	CASSFAGADYGYTF
TRBD1	TRBV6-5	TRBJ2-1	CASSSDRVDNEQFF
NA	TRBV2	TRBJ1-2	CASMGRQTYGYTF
NA	TRBV11-2	TRBJ2-5	CASSLAGGPKRSQYF
TRBD1	TRBV6-6	TRBJ1-1	CASSYNRGNTEAFF
TRBD1	TRBV20-1	TRBJ1-2	CSALDRDRGRDGYTF
NA	TRBV25-1	TRBJ1-2	CASSELTGSYGYTF
NA	TRBV4-1	TRBJ2-7	CASSQVSQGSYEQYF
TRBD2	TRBV29-1	TRBJ2-6	CSVAGTSGGDSGANVLTF
TRBD1	TRBV15	TRBJ1-1	CATSSGQGAATEAFF
NA	TRBV24-1	TRBJ2-5	CATSDYPGRLQETQYF
NA	TRBV7-6	TRBJ2-7	CASSPGERDEQYF
TRBD1	TRBV6-6	TRBJ2-7	CASSYAGQVVDEQYF
NA	TRBV7-9	TRBJ2-1	CASRATRRGIIYNEQFF
NA	TRBV4-3	TRBJ2-1	CASSQVVNGGPYNEQFF
NA	TRBV7-6	TRBJ2-1	CASSLGDARGNEQFF
NA	TRBV6-5	TRBJ2-4	CASSYSPEVAKNIQYF
NA	TRBV25-1	TRBJ2-6	CASSEANVLTF
TRBD2	TRBV11-3	TRBJ2-1	CASSAASGGHNEQFF
NA	TRBV6-6	TRBJ2-1	CASIARSSYNEQFF
TRBD1	TRBV28	TRBJ1-5	CASRIQGGNQPQHF
NA	TRBV18	TRBJ2-1	CASSPQVSDYPNNEQFF
NA	TRBV12-3/TRBV12-4	TRBJ2-3	CGSGVFSTDTQYF
TRBD2	TRBV5-5	TRBJ2-3	CASSLFGALAGEGTDTQYF
NA	TRBV12-3/TRBV12-4	TRBJ1-6	CASTWGVGLEGSPLHF
NA	TRBV11-1	TRBJ1-1	CASSSRSNTEAFF
NA	TRBV19	TRBJ1-4	CASSSTRDPNEKLFF
NA	TRBV20-1	TRBJ1-5	CSARDLGPLSGNQPQHF
NA	TRBV15	TRBJ2-2	CATSMGTGELFF
NA	TRBV28	TRBJ2-5	CASSFPLIPGETQYF
TRBD1	TRBV19	TRBJ1-1	CASTEWDRFNTEAFF
TRBD1	TRBV20-1	TRBJ2-1	CSARESDRGRDGHEQFF
NA	TRBV7-9	TRBJ2-1	CASSLAGKNNEQFF
TRBD1	TRBV7-8	TRBJ1-5	CASVPTGIGNQPQHF
NA	TRBV29-1	TRBJ1-1	CSVVGFMNTEAFF
NA	TRBV6-1	TRBJ2-7	CASRGAGDYEQYF
NA	TRBV27	TRBJ1-1	CASSSPKGEAFF
NA	TRBV7-6	TRBJ2-1	CASSLPGYEQFF
TRBD1	TRBV29-1	TRBJ1-1	CSVTGQGGNTEAFF
NA	TRBV6-8	TRBJ2-5	CASSPWELQETQYF
TRBD1	TRBV5-6	TRBJ2-1	CASRPPGQGNNEQFF
NA	TRBV12-3/TRBV12-4	TRBJ2-3	CASRARGGVDTQYF